A single sample is the source of the 28 T cell receptor beta chains below, sequenced in a study of T cell repertoires in cytomegalovirus infection. From the reads, TCRdb called clonotypes with MiXCR, one entry per CDR3 protein. The sample consists of 150,000 to 200,000 distinct CDR3 sequences, about a tenth of them appearing once. Sequenced sample: PBMCs. The source of these receptors is a human donor in good health (CMV status not recorded). Some clones in this sample may be carry-over from other donors' samples.

This clonotype appeared a few times. The chain couples TRBV3-1 to TRBJ2-3; 10 bases are a match to TRBD1. Per the germline V gene, CDR1 is LGHDT and CDR2 is YNNKEL (reference sequence). There are 16 residues in the CDR3. V gave up 4 bases and J gave up 4 bases; unmatched junction bases: 8. The CDR3 coding sequence is TGTGCCAGCAGCCTCTCCGGGACAGGGGCGGCAGATACGCAGTATTTT. Translated, it gives CASSLSGTGAADTQYF.

This clonotype showed up many times. The genes are TRBV28 and TRBJ1-1; weak D call: TRBD1 (6 bases). Germline-derived CDR1 and CDR2 are MDHEN and SYDVKM. The CDR3 runs to 14 residues. With 3 bases removed from V and 1 base from J, the gap between germline ends came to 9 bases. DNA of the CDR3: TGTGCCAGCAGTTTTGTGGACAGGAACACTGAAGCTTTCTTT. Protein sequence: CASSFVDRNTEAFF.

The chain employs TRBV7-2 and TRBJ2-3, with no clear D. Per germline, CDR1 SGHTA and CDR2 FQGNSA. V was pared by 2 bases and J by 3 bases, with 9 bases between. The CDR3 length is 14 residues. CDR3 coding DNA: TGTGCCAGCAGCTTATGGTCCGGAACAGATACGCAGTATTTT. Its protein is CASSLWSGTDTQYF. The variable domain in full, with the rest retrieved from reference TRBV7-2 and TRBJ2-3, is GAGVSQSPSNKVTEKGKDVELRCDPISGHTALYWYRQSLGQGLEFLIYFQGNSAPDKSGLPSDRFSAERTGGSVSTLTIQRTQQEDSAVYLCASSLWSGTDTQYFGPGTRLTVL.

The sample holds many counts of this clonotype. This sequence joins TRBV7-6 and TRBJ1-5, with 8 bases matching TRBD1. The CDR3 is made up of 14 amino acids. The germline V gene has CDR1 SGHVS and CDR2 FNYEAQ. J gave up 7 bases and V 3 bases, and 5 bases lay outside the gene matches. CDR3 sequence reads: CASSFSGGRQPQHF. CDR3 coding DNA: TGTGCCAGCAGCTTCTCAGGGGGCCGGCAGCCCCAGCATTTT.

The chain combines TRBV11-2 with TRBJ2-1, with D perhaps matching TRBD2 (5 bases). V shed 1 base and J shed 7 bases, with 11 bases lying between them. Germline V CDR1 and CDR2: SGHAT, FQNNGV. The CDR3 contains 14 residues. The CDR3 DNA is TGTGCCAGCAGCTTAGCTAGCTTTAAGAATGAGCAGTTCTTC. Encoded protein: CASSLASFKNEQFF.

This chain uses TRBV7-2 with TRBJ2-3, with 7 bases fitting TRBD2. V lost 3 bases, J lost 5 bases, and 8 bases stayed unmatched. The CDR3 sequence is 15 residues long. Germline V lookup: CDR1 SGHTA, CDR2 FQGNSA. CDR3 nucleotide sequence: TGTGCCAGCAGCTTCCGCTCGCGGGGGAGAGATACGCAGTATTTT. It yields the protein CASSFRSRGRDTQYF. Full variable domain (missing parts from reference TRBV7-2 and TRBJ2-3): GAGVSQSPSNKVTEKGKDVELRCDPISGHTALYWYRQSLGQGLEFLIYFQGNSAPDKSGLPSDRFSAERTGGSVSTLTIQRTQQEDSAVYLCASSFRSRGRDTQYFGPGTRLTVL.

This clonotype showed up many times. The gene calls are TRBV28 and TRBJ1-2; D perhaps matches TRBD1 (5 bases). Germline V lookup: CDR1 MDHEN, CDR2 SYDVKM. V was shortened by 4 bases and J by 2 bases, with 17 bases between the two germline ends. CDR3 length: 16 residues. This CDR3 reads CASSSTGTAGNYGYTF. The CDR3 nucleotides are TGTGCCAGCAGTTCTACCGGGACGGCGGGGAACTATGGCTACACCTTC.

This clonotype was detected only a few times. The CDR3 DNA is TGCAGTGCTAGAGAACCGCGGGGGGGTTCATATACGCAGTATTTT. Amino acids: CSAREPRGGSYTQYF. The chain uses TRBV20-1 and TRBJ2-3, with 9 bases identical to TRBD2. The germline gives CDR1 DFQATT, CDR2 SNEGSKA (reference sequence). V shed 0 bases, J shed 7 bases, and the junction held 8 bases outside the gene matches. The length of the CDR3 is 15 residues.

This clonotype was seen ten or more times. This chain joins TRBV5-1 and TRBJ1-2; D not certain. The CDR3 runs 18 residues. The ends were cut back, 4 bases at V and 0 bases at J, with 22 bases in the middle. Germline V CDR1 and CDR2: SGHRS, YFSETQ. CDR3 coding DNA: TGCGCCAGCAGCGACGACCCCGGCCGGGCTCGAGCTAACTATGGCTACACCTTC. Protein product: CASSDDPGRARANYGYTF.

This clonotype was detected many times. This chain links TRBV28 with TRBJ1-4; the D gene is possibly TRBD1 (5 bases). Germline CDR1 MDHEN, CDR2 SYDVKM. CDR3 length equals 15 residues. V was clipped by 2 bases and J by 7 bases, with 14 bases between them. The CDR3 bases are TGTGCCAGCAGTTTAAGCAGGGTTCTCGGTGAAAAACTGTTTTTT. Its translation is CASSLSRVLGEKLFF.

The sample holds a few counts of this clonotype. The chain links TRBV6-2 or TRBV6-3 to TRBJ1-1; no firm D call. The V end was cut by 6 bases, the J end by 7 bases, with 12 bases between. This CDR3 spans 12 amino acids. Germline V CDR1 and CDR2: MNHEY, SVGEGT. CDR3: CASRTQALEAFF. The CDR3 nucleotides are TGTGCCAGCAGGACCCAGGCCCTTGAAGCTTTCTTT.

In this sample, this clonotype turned up a few times. V is TRBV2 and J is TRBJ1-1; D unresolved. Germline CDR1 SNHLY, CDR2 FYNNEI. CDR3 length equals 12 residues. Trimming removed 2 bases from V and 3 bases from J, with 4 bases in between. CDR3 protein: CASSEQDTEAFF. The CDR3 DNA sequence: TGTGCCAGCAGTGAACAGGACACTGAAGCTTTCTTT.

This clonotype was seen many times. The chain has TRBV7-8 and TRBJ1-6, with D uncertain. Trimming cost V 1 base and J 4 bases, with 5 bases left between them. There are 14 residues in the CDR3. Germline CDR1 reads SGHVS; CDR2 reads FQNEAQ. The CDR3: CASSLGEYNSPLHF. The CDR3 DNA follows: TGTGCCAGCAGCTTAGGGGAGTATAATTCACCCCTCCACTTT.

This clonotype has ten or more counts. The chain uses TRBV7-9 and TRBJ1-6; D is undetermined. This CDR3 contains 13 residues. V gave up 1 base and J gave up 3 bases, with 1 base separating them. Germline V lookup: CDR1 SEHNR, CDR2 FQNEAQ (reference sequence). CDR3 sequence (DNA): TGTGCCAGCAGCTTAGACTATAATTCACCCCTCCACTTT. Translating it yields CASSLDYNSPLHF.

Only a few counts were recorded for this clonotype. The gene calls are TRBV20-1 and TRBJ2-7; TRBD1 aligns across 7 bases. This CDR3 contains 15 residues. The V segment lost 5 bases and the J segment 3 bases; nucleotides outside the gene matches: 13. Germline-derived CDR1 and CDR2 are DFQATT and SNEGSKA (reference sequence). CDR3 region: CSAPDRGTVFYEQYF. The CDR3 region has the DNA TGCAGTGCTCCGGACCGTGGGACAGTTTTCTACGAGCAGTACTTC.

This clonotype was picked up many times. This chain joins TRBV10-3 and TRBJ2-3, with D perhaps matching TRBD1 (6 bases). V lost 3 bases to trimming and J lost 2 bases, with 18 bases between them. The CDR3 has 17 residues. From germline, CDR1 is ENHRY and CDR2 SYGVKD. For the CDR3, the DNA is TGTGCCATCAGTGACAGGGGACATCGCAATAACACAGATACGCAGTATTTT. Amino acid sequence: CAISDRGHRNNTDTQYF.

This clonotype was seen repeatedly, ten times or more. The chain carries TRBV6-1 and TRBJ1-4, with unresolved D. The CDR3 is 15 amino acids. V was pared by 4 bases and J by 5 bases, with 14 bases between. Germline CDR1 is MNHNS and CDR2 is SASEGT. CDR3: CASSGSSVLNEKLFF. DNA for the CDR3: TGTGCCAGCAGTGGCTCATCCGTCTTGAATGAAAAACTGTTTTTT.

This CDR3 reads CASRNWGGPEQFF. The CDR3 DNA reads TGTGCCAGCAGAAACTGGGGGGGCCCTGAGCAGTTCTTC. V is TRBV27 and J is TRBJ2-1, with D perhaps TRBD2 (7 bases). The CDR3 has 13 residues. Germline V gives CDR1 MNHEY, CDR2 SMNVEV (reference sequence). Trimming cost V 6 bases and J 9 bases, with 15 bases left between them.

This clonotype was detected ten times or more. This rearrangement joins TRBV30 to TRBJ2-5; D possibly corresponds to TRBD2 (7 bases). The CDR3 covers 13 residues. Germline-derived CDR1 and CDR2 are GTSNPN and SVGIG (reference sequence). V was pared by 5 bases and J by 5 bases, with 15 bases between. This chain's CDR3 is CAWERGGLETQYF. CDR3 DNA: TGTGCCTGGGAAAGGGGGGGGCTGGAGACCCAGTACTTC.

This clonotype was counted ten times or more. This chain joins TRBV20-1 and TRBJ1-3, with D possibly TRBD1 on 6 matching bases. V dropped 2 bases and J dropped 4 bases, with 9 bases sitting between them. Germline V gene data show CDR1 as DFQATT and CDR2 as SNEGSKA (reference sequence). The CDR3 is 13 amino acids. The CDR3 loop is CSARYGGGNTIYF. The CDR3 DNA follows: TGCAGTGCTAGATACGGGGGCGGAAACACCATATATTTT.

In its sample, this clonotype was seen many times. The rearrangement joins TRBV28 to TRBJ1-2; 9 bases are shared with TRBD1. The V gene end was trimmed by 5 bases and the J gene end by 7 bases; junction bases not matched to a gene: 8. Germline V gives CDR1 MDHEN, CDR2 SYDVKM. This CDR3 is built from 14 residues. The DNA for the CDR3 is TGTGCCAGCAGTCCGGGGGACAGGGAAGGTGGCTACACCTTC. It specifies CASSPGDREGGYTF.

This clonotype was seen ten or more times. V gene TRBV5-1 combines with J gene TRBJ1-2, with D possibly TRBD1 on 6 matching bases. Germline CDR1 and CDR2: SGHRS and YFSETQ. Trimming pared 0 bases from V and 7 bases from J, leaving 16 bases between. CDR3 length: 15 residues. CDR3 in DNA: TGCGCCAGCAGCTTGGGTCAGGGGCGGCCCGGTGGCTACACCTTC. Its translation is CASSLGQGRPGGYTF.

This clonotype was detected many times. The DNA of the CDR3 is TGTGCCAGCAGTTTAGTAGGGGGGGGGAACGAGCAGTACTTC. It is translated as CASSLVGGGNEQYF. This rearrangement joins TRBV28 to TRBJ2-7, with TRBD2 as a possible D gene (7 bases). The germline V gene has CDR1 MDHEN and CDR2 SYDVKM. CDR3 length equals 14 residues. Trimming removed 2 bases at V and 5 bases at J, with 13 bases between.

The V call is TRBV7-8, the J call TRBJ2-1; D is unclear. Trimming took 2 bases from V and 8 from J, leaving 7 bases between them. This CDR3 has 12 residues. Germline assignment: CDR1 SGHVS and CDR2 FQNEAQ. The CDR3 reads CASSLNSDEQFF. Here the CDR3 DNA reads TGTGCCAGCAGCTTAAATTCTGATGAGCAGTTCTTC.

V usage is TRBV12-3 or TRBV12-4 and J usage is TRBJ1-2; possible D gene TRBD1, 5 bases. The length of the CDR3 is 16 residues. Between the trimmed V and J ends, which lost 3 bases and 6 bases, there was a span of 20 bases. CDR3 nucleotides: TGTGCCAGCAGTTTTGGGGGACTTGGACCGAGGCATGGCTACACCTTC. Protein sequence: CASSFGGLGPRHGYTF.

This clonotype was picked up a small number of times. The V call is TRBV20-1, the J call TRBJ2-7; D gene ambiguous. This CDR3 is built from 11 residues. The V gene lost 1 base and the J gene lost 5 bases, with 6 bases spanning the gap. CDR1 and CDR2 (germline): DFQATT, SNEGSKA (reference sequence). As DNA, the CDR3 is TGCAGTGCTAGAGGGGGAAACGAGCAGTACTTC. It codes for CSARGGNEQYF.

The chain links TRBV29-1 to TRBJ1-1; tentatively, D is TRBD1 (5 bases). Germline lookup yields CDR1 SQVTM and CDR2 ANQGSEA. V was cut by 6 bases and J by 0 bases, with 8 bases left in between. The length of the CDR3 is 12 residues. The CDR3 DNA sequence: TGCAGCGTAGACAGCTTGAACACTGAAGCTTTCTTT. Residues: CSVDSLNTEAFF.

J is TRBJ1-5 and V is TRBV29-1; TRBD1 agrees at 8 bases. Germline V gene lookup returns CDR1 SQVTM and CDR2 ANQGSEA. The CDR3 length is 14 residues. V lost 6 bases, J lost 1 base, and 5 bases stayed unmatched. The DNA of the CDR3 is TGCAGCGTGGCTGGACAGGGCAGCAATCAGCCCCAGCATTTT. This gives the protein CSVAGQGSNQPQHF.